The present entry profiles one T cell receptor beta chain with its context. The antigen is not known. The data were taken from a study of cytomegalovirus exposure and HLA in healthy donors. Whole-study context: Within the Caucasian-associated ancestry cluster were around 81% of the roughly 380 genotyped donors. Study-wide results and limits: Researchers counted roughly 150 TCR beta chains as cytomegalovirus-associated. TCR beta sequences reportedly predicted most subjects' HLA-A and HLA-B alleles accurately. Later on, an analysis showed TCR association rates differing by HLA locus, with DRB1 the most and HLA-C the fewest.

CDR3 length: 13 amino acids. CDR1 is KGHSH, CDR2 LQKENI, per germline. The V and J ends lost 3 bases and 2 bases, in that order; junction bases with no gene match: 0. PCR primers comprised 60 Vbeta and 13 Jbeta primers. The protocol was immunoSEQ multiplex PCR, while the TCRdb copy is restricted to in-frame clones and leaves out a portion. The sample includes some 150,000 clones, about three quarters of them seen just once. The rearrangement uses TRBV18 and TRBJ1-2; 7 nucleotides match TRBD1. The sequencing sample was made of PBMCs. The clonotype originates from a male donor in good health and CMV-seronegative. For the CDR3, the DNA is TGTGCCAGCTCACCGGACAGGAACTATGGCTACACCTTC. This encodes CASSPDRNYGYTF.